One and the same sample provided the 2 T cell receptor beta chains below, sequenced in a study of shared clonotypes between healthy human individuals. TCRdb's copy holds only in-frame clones and misses some; the assay was immunoSEQ multiplex PCR. Among more than 2,000,000 clones listed, roughly 92% were seen once. Input material: naive CD4+ T cells sorted from blood. Subset reported: CD45RA+ positively selected. All receptors derive from a man aged 18 to 30 in good health.

This clone was picked up one time. The gene calls are TRBV5-4 and TRBJ1-4; 7 positions agree with TRBD1. The CDR3 loop spans 16 amino acids. Per germline, CDR1 SGHNT and CDR2 YYREEE (reference sequence). The V and J ends lost 1 base and 1 base, in that order; junction bases with no gene match: 4. The CDR3 region has the DNA TGTGCCAGCAGCTTGACAGGGGACCGAACTAATGAAAAACTGTTTTTT. This encodes CASSLTGDRTNEKLFF.

V is TRBV7-9 and J is TRBJ2-1, with a possible D match to TRBD2 (7 bases). This CDR3 is built from 18 residues. Trimming took 6 bases from V and 1 from J, leaving 22 bases between them. Germline CDR1 is SEHNR and CDR2 is FQNEAQ (reference sequence). The CDR3 region is CASRTGGAFETSYNEQFF. The CDR3 region has the DNA TGTGCCAGCAGAACTGGGGGGGCTTTCGAAACTTCCTACAATGAGCAGTTCTTC.